The source of this T cell receptor (beta chain) is a study of radiation and T cells in renal cell carcinoma. The wider study: Nephrectomy followed 15 Gy stereotactic body radiation by 4 weeks. The study's findings and limits: In blood, top tumor clones expanded by 2 weeks, shrinking by 4. Pretreatment tumor biopsies were lacking, so baseline clonotypes are unknown.

Data came from immunoSEQ multiplex PCR; TCRdb stores just in-frame clones and leaves some out. The table lists approximately 79,000 clones, about four fifths of them singletons. This CDR3 has 15 amino acids. V gave up 3 bases and J gave up 0 bases, with 13 bases separating them. Germline CDR1 and CDR2: SGHDT and YYEEEE. The time point: blood 2 weeks post-SBRT. The treatment: 15 Gy SBRT to primary tumor, nephrectomy 4 weeks later. Clear cell pathology was present in this patient's renal cell carcinoma. A word on this clone: The antigen is undetermined.

Sequences were derived from blood, sampled from a patient whose treatment included radiotherapy and nephrectomy. The TCR originated in a man aged 55 to 69 with renal cell carcinoma. V usage is TRBV5-6 and J usage is TRBJ2-7; a weak D match, TRBD2 (6 bases). CDR3 protein: CASSSWAGSSYEQYF. CDR3 coding DNA: TGTGCCAGCAGCTCCTGGGCGGGGAGCTCCTACGAGCAGTACTTC.